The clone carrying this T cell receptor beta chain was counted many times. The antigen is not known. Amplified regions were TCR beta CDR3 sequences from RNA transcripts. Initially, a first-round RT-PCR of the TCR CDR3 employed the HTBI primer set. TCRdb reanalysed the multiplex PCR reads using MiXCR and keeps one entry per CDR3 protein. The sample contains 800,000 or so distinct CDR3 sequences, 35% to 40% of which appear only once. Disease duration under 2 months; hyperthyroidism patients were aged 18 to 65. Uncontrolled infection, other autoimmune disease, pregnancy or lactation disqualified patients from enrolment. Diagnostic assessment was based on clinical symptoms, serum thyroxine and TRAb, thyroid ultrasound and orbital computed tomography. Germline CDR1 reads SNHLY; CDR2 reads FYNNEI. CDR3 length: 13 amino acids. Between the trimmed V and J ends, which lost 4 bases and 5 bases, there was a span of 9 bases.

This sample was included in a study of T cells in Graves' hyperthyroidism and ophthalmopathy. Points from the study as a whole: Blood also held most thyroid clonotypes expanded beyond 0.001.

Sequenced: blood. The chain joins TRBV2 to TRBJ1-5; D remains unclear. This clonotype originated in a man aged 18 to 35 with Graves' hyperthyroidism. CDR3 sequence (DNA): TGTGCCAGCAGTGGTTTTGGAGATCAGCCCCAGCATTTT. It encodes CASSGFGDQPQHF.